Below, 30 T cell receptor beta chains from the same sample are listed, as sequenced in a study of response to subunit inactivated influenza vaccine. TCRdb processed the RT-PCR reads anew with MiXCR; each CDR3 protein has one entry. Of hundreds of thousands of distinct CDR3 sequences listed, 16% were seen once; the top ten hold 2.5% to 3.5%. Sample: CD4+ T cells sorted from PBMCs, taken roughly 24 months after vaccination. Receptor source: a man between 50 and 69 years old who received an inactivated influenza vaccine.

This clonotype showed up just a few times. The chain joins TRBV9 to TRBJ1-1; no definite D call. CDR1 is SGDLS, CDR2 YYNGEE, per germline. The CDR3 has 14 residues. V was pared by 0 bases and J by 0 bases, with 6 bases between. CDR3 in amino acids: CASSVAQVNTEAFF. The CDR3 DNA reads as TGTGCCAGCAGCGTAGCGCAGGTGAACACTGAAGCTTTCTTT.

The chain couples TRBV20-1 to TRBJ2-3; D possibly corresponds to TRBD1 (8 bases). Trimming removed 6 bases from V and 4 bases from J, with 17 bases in between. Per the germline V gene, CDR1 is DFQATT and CDR2 is SNEGSKA (reference sequence). CDR3 length equals 14 residues. DNA for the CDR3: TGCAGTGCCACACAGGGGGGGGTCGCAGATACGCAGTATTTT. Translating gives CSATQGGVADTQYF.

This chain links TRBV30 with TRBJ2-5; 7 bases are shared with TRBD2. Germline V gene lookup returns CDR1 GTSNPN and CDR2 SVGIG (reference sequence). V dropped 2 bases and J dropped 3; count of bases not matched to a gene: 9. This CDR3 is 15 amino acids long. CDR3 residues: CAWSRRGNLEETQYF. CDR3 bases: TGTGCCTGGAGTCGGCGGGGGAATCTTGAAGAGACCCAGTACTTC. Full variable domain (outside the CDR3, taken from reference TRBV30 and TRBJ2-5): SQTIHQWPATLVQPVGSPLSLECTVEGTSNPNLYWYRQAAGRGLQLLFYSVGIGQISSEVPQNLSASRPQDRQFILSSKKLLLSDSGFYLCAWSRRGNLEETQYFGPGTRLLVL.

This clonotype was detected only a few times. The gene calls are TRBV7-2 and TRBJ2-4, with 10 bases that match TRBD1. The CDR3 sequence is 15 residues long. With 6 bases clipped from V and 7 bases from J, the junction kept 9 bases outside the gene matches. Germline V gene data show CDR1 as SGHTA and CDR2 as FQGNSA. CDR3 DNA: TGTGCCAGCAGTCTCGACAGGGGGCGTATTAACATTCAGTACTTC. It specifies CASSLDRGRINIQYF.

The chain links TRBV7-2 to TRBJ1-2; 7 bases are shared with TRBD1. Germline V gives CDR1 SGHTA, CDR2 FQGNSA. The trim removed 3 bases at V and 4 bases at J, leaving 5 bases unmatched. The CDR3 has 14 amino acids. The CDR3 DNA is TGTGCCAGCAGCTTCCAGCGGGACAGCTATGGCTACACCTTC. This encodes CASSFQRDSYGYTF.

The chain links TRBV20-1 to TRBJ2-2, with TRBD2 matching 7 bases. Trimming took 3 bases from V and 0 from J; bases not matched to a gene: 7. There are 16 residues in the CDR3. Looked up from germline, CDR1 is DFQATT and CDR2 is SNEGSKA (reference sequence). The CDR3 loop reads CSASTRAGTNTGELFF. In nucleotides, the CDR3 is TGCAGTGCTAGCACGAGAGCGGGGACGAACACCGGGGAGCTGTTTTTT.

This clonotype turned up a few times. This rearrangement joins TRBV6-5 to TRBJ1-5; 7 nucleotides line up with TRBD1. The germline V gene has CDR1 MNHEY and CDR2 SVGAGI. This CDR3 has 13 amino acids. After removal of 2 bases from V and 6 bases from J, the junction contained 1 base not matched to a gene. The CDR3 DNA reads as TGTGCCAGCAGTTACCAGGGGGGTCAGCCCCAGCATTTT. This sequence encodes CASSYQGGQPQHF.

This clonotype was detected a few times. The rearrangement links TRBV12-3 or TRBV12-4 to TRBJ2-1; maybe TRBD2 (5 bases). This CDR3 comprises 12 residues. V gave up 5 bases and J gave up 11 bases, with 13 bases separating them. CDR3 region: CASSPGGTKQFF. The DNA for the CDR3 is TGTGCCAGCAGTCCCGGAGGAACCAAGCAGTTCTTC.

This clonotype was found a few times. The rearrangement links TRBV20-1 to TRBJ2-7, with TRBD2 as a possible D gene (6 bases). The CDR3 consists of 11 residues. Germline V gives CDR1 DFQATT, CDR2 SNEGSKA (reference sequence). Trimming took 3 bases from V and 8 from J, leaving 11 bases between them. Here the CDR3 reads CSASSGSKQYF. CDR3 nucleotides: TGCAGTGCTAGTTCCGGGAGCAAGCAGTACTTC.

This clonotype was observed many times. The rearrangement joins TRBV10-3 to TRBJ2-3; 7 bases match TRBD1. CDR3 length: 15 amino acids. V lost 9 bases to trimming and J lost 1 base; unmatched junction nucleotides: 10. Germline assignment: CDR1 ENHRY and CDR2 SYGVKD. CDR3 in DNA: TGTGCCATAGCAAATACAGGGGTCCGCACAGATACGCAGTATTTT. Its translation is CAIANTGVRTDTQYF.

The chain carries TRBV18 and TRBJ1-4; no reliable D call. Germline V gene lookup returns CDR1 KGHSH and CDR2 LQKENI. Trimming took 2 bases from V and 7 from J, leaving 2 bases between them. The CDR3 is made up of 11 amino acids. CDR3 DNA sequence: TGTGCCAGCTCACCATCTGAAAAACTGTTTTTT. Its protein product is CASSPSEKLFF. Variable domain in full (rest from reference TRBV18 and TRBJ1-4): NAGVMQNPRHLVRRRGQEARLRCSPMKGHSHVYWYRQLPEEGLKFMVYLQKENIIDESGMPKERFSAEFPKEGPSILRIQQVVRGDSAAYFCASSPSEKLFFGSGTQLSVL.

This rearrangement joins TRBV5-1 to TRBJ2-2, with 8 bases matching TRBD1. This CDR3 is built from 16 residues. Germline V lookup: CDR1 SGHRS, CDR2 YFSETQ. V trimming: 1 base; J trimming: 4 bases; junction bases outside the gene matches: 6. This CDR3 is CASSLNRQGATGELFF. In DNA, the CDR3 is TGCGCCAGCAGCTTGAATAGGCAGGGGGCCACCGGGGAGCTGTTTTTT.

The DNA for the CDR3 is TGTGCCAGCAGTCCACCCGGGACAGGGGCAGATACGCAGTATTTT. It specifies CASSPPGTGADTQYF. V is TRBV6-2 or TRBV6-3 and J is TRBJ2-3, with TRBD1 matching 10 bases. Trimming at V came to 5 bases and at J to 4 bases, leaving 6 bases not matched to a gene. From germline, CDR1 is MNHEY and CDR2 SVGEGT. This CDR3 is built from 15 residues.

For the CDR3, the DNA is TGTGCCAGCAGCCAAGATAGGACTAGCGGGCTCGGCGAGCAGTACTTC. It specifies CASSQDRTSGLGEQYF. The gene calls are TRBV3-1 and TRBJ2-7; the match to TRBD2 covers 11 bases. The V and J ends lost 0 bases and 6 bases, in that order; junction bases with no gene match: 7. Per germline, CDR1 LGHDT and CDR2 YNNKEL (reference sequence). The CDR3 runs to 16 residues.

V gene TRBV3-1 combines with J gene TRBJ1-1, with D perhaps TRBD1 (5 bases). CDR3 length: 14 residues. Germline V gives CDR1 LGHDT, CDR2 YNNKEL (reference sequence). V lost 1 base, J lost 4 bases, and 10 bases lay in between. The DNA of the CDR3 is TGTGCCAGCAGCCAAGCGGGGGTTCGCACTGAAGCTTTCTTT. The encoded protein is CASSQAGVRTEAFF. Full variable domain (remainder filled in from reference TRBV3-1 and TRBJ1-1): DTAVSQTPKYLVTQMGNDKSIKCEQNLGHDTMYWYKQDSKKFLKIMFSYNNKELIINETVPNRFSPKSPDKAHLNLHINSLELGDSAVYFCASSQAGVRTEAFFGQGTRLTVV.

This clonotype was seen more than once but under ten times. The gene calls are TRBV24-1 and TRBJ2-7; possibly TRBD1 or TRBD2 for D (5 bases each). Germline V CDR1 and CDR2: KGHDR, SFDVKD. Trimming stripped 4 bases from V and 5 bases from J, with 8 bases between. The CDR3 contains 12 residues. The CDR3 is CATSERGDEQYF. For the CDR3, the DNA is TGTGCCACCAGTGAGAGGGGAGACGAGCAGTACTTC.

This clonotype was observed a handful of times. Here the CDR3 DNA reads TGTGCCAGCAGCCCAGGACAGGGAAGGGGAGGCTACACCTTC. This sequence encodes CASSPGQGRGGYTF. The chain combines TRBV5-4 with TRBJ1-2, with 8 nucleotides matching TRBD1. From germline, CDR1 is SGHNT and CDR2 YYREEE (reference sequence). Germline trimming cut 4 bases from V and 8 bases from J; bases unmatched to any gene: 10. This CDR3 is 14 amino acids long. Variable domain in full (rest from reference TRBV5-4 and TRBJ1-2): ETGVTQSPTHLIKTRGQQVTLRCSSQSGHNTVSWYQQALGQGPQFIFQYYREEENGRGNFPPRFSGLQFPNYSSELNVNALELDDSALYLCASSPGQGRGGYTFGSGTRLTVV.

In its sample, this clonotype was seen a few times. The chain couples TRBV6-2 or TRBV6-3 to TRBJ2-4; D possibly matches TRBD1 or TRBD2 (5 bases each). This CDR3 has 13 residues. V was clipped by 4 bases and J by 4 bases, with 8 bases between them. CDR1 is MNHEY and CDR2 is SVGEGT in the germline V gene. In DNA, the CDR3 is TGTGCCAGCAGTTGGGACGGGAAAAACATTCAGTACTTC. Translation gives CASSWDGKNIQYF.

This sequence joins TRBV2 and TRBJ2-7; 8 positions agree with TRBD1. The V segment lost 3 bases and the J segment 0 bases; nucleotides outside the gene matches: 16. The length of the CDR3 is 19 residues. Germline V lookup: CDR1 SNHLY, CDR2 FYNNEI. The CDR3 DNA is TGTGCCAGCAGTGATTTGAGGGACAGGAAGCTCCAGAGCTCCTACGAGCAGTACTTC. This codes for CASSDLRDRKLQSSYEQYF.

There are a few counts of this clonotype. This chain links TRBV29-1 with TRBJ2-1, with 9 bases matching TRBD2. Trimming took 4 bases from V and 12 from J; bases not matched to a gene: 10. The germline CDR1 and CDR2 sequences are SQVTM and ANQGSEA. CDR3 size: 13 residues. Here the CDR3 reads CSVAGSGRSGQFF. The CDR3 DNA is TGCAGCGTTGCGGGTAGCGGGAGATCGGGGCAGTTCTTC.

This clonotype was observed at least ten times. J is TRBJ2-2 and V is TRBV7-2; TRBD1 might be the D (6 bases). Trimming took 5 bases from V and 5 from J, leaving 15 bases between them. The CDR3 covers 15 residues. The germline gives CDR1 SGHTA, CDR2 FQGNSA. CDR3 in amino acids: CASSRAQGGTGELFF. In nucleotides, the CDR3 is TGTGCCAGCAGCCGAGCACAGGGTGGGACCGGGGAGCTGTTTTTT. Complete variable domain (other parts from reference TRBV7-2 and TRBJ2-2): GAGVSQSPSNKVTEKGKDVELRCDPISGHTALYWYRQSLGQGLEFLIYFQGNSAPDKSGLPSDRFSAERTGGSVSTLTIQRTQQEDSAVYLCASSRAQGGTGELFFGEGSRLTVL.

The J gene is TRBJ2-1, the V gene TRBV21-1. TRBV21-1 is labeled a pseudogene. CDR3 size: 13 residues. CDR3 nucleotide sequence: TGTGCCAGCAGCAAAGTAAACTACAATGAGCAGTTCTTC. This sequence encodes CASSKVNYNEQFF.

In this sample, this clonotype turned up a few times. This chain joins TRBV15 and TRBJ1-2; the match to TRBD1 covers 8 bases. CDR3 length equals 14 residues. Per germline, CDR1 LNHNV and CDR2 YYDKDF (reference sequence). Trimming at V came to 5 bases and at J to 3 bases, leaving 5 bases not matched to a gene. The CDR3 nucleotides read TGTGCCACCAGCTATAGACAGGGGCACTATGGCTACACCTTC. The encoded protein is CATSYRQGHYGYTF.

This clonotype appeared a few times. The chain carries TRBV12-3 or TRBV12-4 and TRBJ1-2; no definite D call. The CDR3 extends over 14 amino acids. V gave up 3 bases and J gave up 2 bases, with 10 bases separating them. CDR3: CASSFPTENYGYTF. The CDR3 DNA reads TGTGCCAGCAGTTTTCCGACGGAGAACTATGGCTACACCTTC.

This clonotype was observed a few times. The chain couples TRBV6-1 to TRBJ1-3, with D possibly matching TRBD1 (5 bases). The CDR3 has 14 residues. V was cut by 5 bases and J by 6 bases, with 14 bases left in between. Looked up from germline, CDR1 is MNHNS and CDR2 is SASEGT. The CDR3 reads CASSPHLTANTIYF. CDR3 in DNA: TGTGCCAGCAGTCCTCACCTGACAGCAAACACCATATATTTT.

Concerning this clonotype: Since a much larger clone is just one base distant, this may be a read error. J is TRBJ2-3 and V is TRBV7-8; D not certain. The germline V gene encodes CDR1 SGHVS and CDR2 FQNEAQ. This CDR3 is 13 amino acids long. In nucleotides, the CDR3 is TGTGCCGGCAGCCCCCGATCGGGAGATACGCAGTATTTT. It translates to CAGSPRSGDTQYF.

This clonotype was seen a handful of times. The chain links TRBV6-5 to TRBJ1-3, with 11 bases identical to TRBD1. Germline trimming cut 6 bases from V and 0 bases from J; bases unmatched to any gene: 10. Per germline, CDR1 MNHEY and CDR2 SVGAGI. The CDR3 consists of 18 residues. The CDR3 here is CASRYGTGGLSSGNTIYF. As DNA, the CDR3 is TGTGCCAGCAGATACGGGACAGGGGGATTAAGCTCTGGAAACACCATATATTTT.

This chain links TRBV15 with TRBJ2-1; D call uncertain. This CDR3 is 16 amino acids long. Between the trimmed V and J ends, which lost 0 bases and 0 bases, there was a span of 9 bases. The V gene's germline CDR1 is LNHNV and CDR2 YYDKDF (reference sequence). CDR3 protein: CATSRDWMSSYNEQFF. Written as DNA, the CDR3 is TGTGCCACCAGCAGAGATTGGATGAGCTCCTACAATGAGCAGTTCTTC.

This rearrangement joins TRBV6-6 to TRBJ2-7; TRBD1 matches at 9 bases. J lost 5 bases, V lost 6 bases, and 2 bases had no gene match. The CDR3 contains 12 residues. CDR1 is MNHNY and CDR2 is SVGAGI in the germline V gene (reference sequence). CDR3 DNA sequence: TGTGCCAGCAGGACAGGGGGGAACGAGCAGTACTTC. This gives the protein CASRTGGNEQYF.

The gene calls are TRBV24-1 and TRBJ2-7, with D hard to call. The CDR3 runs 12 residues. Germline CDR1 reads KGHDR; CDR2 reads SFDVKD. With 1 base removed from V and 12 bases from J, the gap between germline ends came to 12 bases. In nucleotides, the CDR3 is TGTGCCACCAGTGATTTTGGTAGGGAACGGTACTTC. Translation: CATSDFGRERYF.